A selection of T cell receptor beta chains follows, all from one sample in a study of vaccination effects on CD4 cells after COVID-19. Which antigens these TCRs recognize remains unknown. Libraries were prepared by immunoSEQ multiplex PCR; TCRdb keeps only in-frame clonotypes and omits some of them. The sample lists around 49,000 clones; around 75% were seen once. The sequencing used CD4+ T cells from PBMCs cultured with a peptide pool, collected before COVID-19 vaccination. Source of these receptors: a human donor who had a prior SARS-CoV-2 infection. Each CDR3 is given with its conserved first and last residue. D genes are given only for firm matches. Clone size appears in some rows only: once, few, many, or a class for an expanded clone.

D: TRBD2
J: TRBJ2-2
size: NA
V: TRBV19
DNA: TGTGCCAGTAGTGTTACTAGCGGGAGGGTCACCGGGGAGCTGTTTTTT
CDR3: CASSVTSGRVTGELFF

D: TRBD2
J: TRBJ2-6
size: NA
V: TRBV9
DNA: TGTGCCAGCAGCAGGTGGACTAGTTTCGCCTTTGGGGCCAACGTCCTGACTTTC
CDR3: CASSRWTSFAFGANVLTF

D: NA
J: TRBJ1-2
size: NA
V: TRBV6-5
DNA: TGTGCCAGCAGGCCGTTGGACAGCGCTAACTATGGCTACACCTTC
CDR3: CASRPLDSANYGYTF

D: TRBD1
J: TRBJ2-1
size: few
V: TRBV5-6
DNA: TGTGCCAGCAGCTTAACAGGGGCCTCCCTCTACAATGAGCAGTTCTTC
CDR3: CASSLTGASLYNEQFF

D: NA
J: TRBJ2-2
size: few
V: TRBV7-2
DNA: TGTGCCAGCAGCTTAGGCCACAACACCGGGGAGCTGTTTTTT
CDR3: CASSLGHNTGELFF

D: TRBD1
J: TRBJ2-2
size: few
V: TRBV5-1
DNA: TGCGCCAGCGCCGAACAGGGGGCCCCCGGGGAGCTGTTTTTT
CDR3: CASAEQGAPGELFF

D: NA
J: TRBJ1-5
size: NA
V: TRBV2
DNA: TGTGCCAGCAGTGATCGGGGGGCAATTCAGCCCCAGCATTTT
CDR3: CASSDRGAIQPQHF

D: NA
J: TRBJ1-1
size: NA
V: TRBV28
DNA: TGTGCCAGCAGTTCAAGCGGGACTGTCACTGAAGCTTTCTTT
CDR3: CASSSSGTVTEAFF

D: TRBD2
J: TRBJ2-1
size: NA
V: TRBV12-3/TRBV12-4
DNA: TGTGCCAGCAGTCGCCACCGGGGGGGCGAGCAGTTCTTC
CDR3: CASSRHRGGEQFF

D: NA
J: TRBJ2-7
size: NA
V: TRBV18
DNA: TGTGCCAGCTCACCACCAAGAAACTACGGGGAGCAGTACTTC
CDR3: CASSPPRNYGEQYF

D: NA
J: TRBJ1-5
size: NA
V: TRBV2
DNA: TGTGCCAGCACCGAGGGCCTGCCTACCGGTCAGCCCCAGCATTTT
CDR3: CASTEGLPTGQPQHF

D: NA
J: TRBJ1-2
size: NA
V: TRBV4-2
DNA: TGTGCCAGCAGCCCACTGTTCGACTATGGCTACACCTTC
CDR3: CASSPLFDYGYTF

D: NA
J: TRBJ1-2
size: NA
V: TRBV7-6
DNA: TGTGCCAGCAGCGAATATTTGTCCTATGGCTACACCTTC
CDR3: CASSEYLSYGYTF

D: TRBD1
J: TRBJ1-1
size: NA
V: TRBV7-8
DNA: TGTGCCAGCAGCTTAGGCGGGACAGGGAACACTGAAGCTTTCTTT
CDR3: CASSLGGTGNTEAFF

D: TRBD1
J: TRBJ2-7
size: NA
V: TRBV25-1
DNA: TGTGCCAGCAGTGCCTGGACAGGTATTCACCACGAGCAGTACTTC
CDR3: CASSAWTGIHHEQYF

D: TRBD2
J: TRBJ2-5
size: once
V: TRBV7-9
DNA: TGTGCCAGCAGCCGAGGACTAGCGGGAGCAGAGACCCAGTACTTC
CDR3: CASSRGLAGAETQYF

D: TRBD1
J: TRBJ1-5
size: NA
V: TRBV30
DNA: TGTGCCTCCGGGACAGGGGGCCAGCCCCAGCATTTT
CDR3: CASGTGGQPQHF

D: NA
J: TRBJ1-4
size: NA
V: TRBV5-8
DNA: TGTGCCAGCAGCGATCCGGGACTCCTGAATGAAAAACTGTTTTTT
CDR3: CASSDPGLLNEKLFF

D: TRBD1
J: TRBJ1-1
size: NA
V: TRBV2
DNA: TGTGCCTCACATTGGACAGGATATACTGAAGCTTTCTTT
CDR3: CASHWTGYTEAFF

D: NA
J: TRBJ2-5
size: NA
V: TRBV9
DNA: TGTGCCAGCAGCCACGACTCGAGTAGTTGGGGGCCTAAGGGCCAAGAGACCCAGTACTTC
CDR3: CASSHDSSSWGPKGQETQYF

D: NA
J: TRBJ1-2
size: NA
V: TRBV27
DNA: TGTGCCAGCAGTAGAACAGGGTTTATTTACACCTTC
CDR3: CASSRTGFIYTF

D: NA
J: TRBJ2-2
size: few
V: TRBV3-1/TRBV3-2
DNA: TGTGCCAGCAGACCCACAGGGAGAGGCGGGGAGCTGTTTTTT
CDR3: CASRPTGRGGELFF

D: TRBD2
J: TRBJ2-7
size: NA
V: TRBV7-3
DNA: TGTGCCAGCAGCAGAGCGGGGGGGTCCCCCTACGAGCAGTACTTC
CDR3: CASSRAGGSPYEQYF

D: NA
J: TRBJ2-5
size: NA
V: TRBV6-5
DNA: TGTGCCAGCAGGCGGGCCTCATTTCTTGAGACCCAGTACTTC
CDR3: CASRRASFLETQYF

D: TRBD2
J: TRBJ2-2
size: NA
V: TRBV5-6
DNA: TGTGCCAGCAGCTTTTGGATGGAGCGGGGTTGGACCGGGGAGCTGTTTTTT
CDR3: CASSFWMERGWTGELFF

D: TRBD1
J: TRBJ2-2
size: NA
V: TRBV4-1
DNA: TGCGCCAGCAGCCAAAAATCCGGACAGGGGAACACCGGGGAGCTGTTTTTT
CDR3: CASSQKSGQGNTGELFF

D: NA
J: TRBJ1-2
size: few
V: TRBV5-1
DNA: TGCGCCAGCAGCTTGGACGCAAGTGGCTACACCTTC
CDR3: CASSLDASGYTF

D: NA
J: TRBJ1-4
size: NA
V: TRBV30
DNA: TGTGCCTGGACTAACAGTGGGATTAATGAAAAACTGTTTTTT
CDR3: CAWTNSGINEKLFF

D: NA
J: TRBJ2-1
size: NA
V: TRBV9
DNA: TGTGCCAGCAGCGCGACGGTCAGTGGCTCCTACAATGAGCAGTTCTTC
CDR3: CASSATVSGSYNEQFF

D: TRBD1
J: TRBJ2-7
size: NA
V: TRBV29-1
DNA: TGCACACAAAACGGCCGGGACAGAAGTAAACCCGCCCGATACGAGCAGTACTTC
CDR3: CTQNGRDRSKPARYEQYF

D: TRBD1
J: TRBJ1-3
size: few
V: TRBV7-2
DNA: TGTGCCAGCAGCTTAAGGACAGGGCTAAACACCATATATTTT
CDR3: CASSLRTGLNTIYF

D: NA
J: TRBJ2-3
size: once
V: TRBV3-1/TRBV3-2
DNA: TGTGCCAGCAGCCACCCGCTAACAGATACGCAGTATTTT
CDR3: CASSHPLTDTQYF

D: NA
J: TRBJ2-7
size: few
V: TRBV9
DNA: TGTGCCAGCAGCTGGCAGGCCGACTCCTACGAGCAGTACTTC
CDR3: CASSWQADSYEQYF

D: NA
J: TRBJ2-7
size: many
V: TRBV13
DNA: TGTGCCAGCACCCGTATGGGGGCTGGATACGAGCAGTACTTC
CDR3: CASTRMGAGYEQYF

D: NA
J: TRBJ2-1
size: NA
V: TRBV9
DNA: TGTGCCAGCAGCGAACAGGAGAGCTCCTACAATGAGCAGTTCTTC
CDR3: CASSEQESSYNEQFF